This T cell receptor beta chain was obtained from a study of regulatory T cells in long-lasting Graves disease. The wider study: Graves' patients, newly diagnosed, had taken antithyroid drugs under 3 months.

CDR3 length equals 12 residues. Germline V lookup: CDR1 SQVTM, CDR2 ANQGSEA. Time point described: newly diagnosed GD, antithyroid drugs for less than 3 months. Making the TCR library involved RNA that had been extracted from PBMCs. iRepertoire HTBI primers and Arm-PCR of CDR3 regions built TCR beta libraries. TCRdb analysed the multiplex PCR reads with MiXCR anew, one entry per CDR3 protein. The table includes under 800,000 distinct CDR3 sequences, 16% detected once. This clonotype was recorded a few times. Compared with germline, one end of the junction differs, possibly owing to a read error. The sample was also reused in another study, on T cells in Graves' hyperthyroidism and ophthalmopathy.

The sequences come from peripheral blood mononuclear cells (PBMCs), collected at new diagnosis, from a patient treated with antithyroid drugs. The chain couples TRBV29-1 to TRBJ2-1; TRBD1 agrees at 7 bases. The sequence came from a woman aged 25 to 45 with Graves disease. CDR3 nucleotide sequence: TGCAGCGATTCACTAGGGGGCAATGAGCAGCTCTTC. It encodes CSDSLGGNEQLF.